This entry lists 20 T cell receptor beta chains sequenced from one sample in a study of identical twins. TCRdb called the 5' RACE reads again in MiXCR, with one record for every CDR3 protein. Among around 450,000 distinct CDR3 sequences, 14% were seen once, and the ten largest hold around 0.48%. These data were also reused for a study on yellow fever vaccine responses in identical twins.

The material sequenced was CD4+ T cells sorted from blood. All receptors come from a woman between 18 and 29 years old in good health.

This clonotype has a handful of counts. V is TRBV20-1 and J is TRBJ1-1; D ambiguous. Germline V gene lookup returns CDR1 DFQATT and CDR2 SNEGSKA (reference sequence). The length of the CDR3 is 11 residues. CDR3 region: CRDLTGTEAFF. As DNA, the CDR3 is TGCAGGGACCTTACGGGCACTGAAGCTTTCTTT.

The chain links TRBV20-1 to TRBJ2-5; D possibly corresponds to TRBD1 (5 bases). The CDR3 is 11 amino acids. Germline assignment: CDR1 DFQATT and CDR2 SNEGSKA (reference sequence). V was clipped by 7 bases and J by 2 bases, with 8 bases between them. Here the CDR3 reads CSVQEQETQYF. The DNA of the CDR3 is TGCAGTGTACAGGAGCAAGAGACCCAGTACTTC.

This clonotype was observed at least ten times. This chain connects TRBV5-1 to TRBJ2-1; 7 bases are shared with TRBD1. CDR1 and CDR2 from the germline V gene are SGHRS and YFSETQ. The CDR3 loop spans 15 amino acids. Germline trimming cut 4 bases from V and 0 bases from J; bases unmatched to any gene: 4. The CDR3 loop reads CASSRDSSSYNEQFF. The CDR3 DNA sequence: TGCGCCAGCAGCCGGGACAGCAGCTCCTACAATGAGCAGTTCTTC.

CDR3 protein: CASNDGGGGYGYTF. Here the CDR3 DNA reads TGTGCCAGCAACGACGGTGGGGGCGGCTATGGCTACACCTTC. The chain couples TRBV3-1 to TRBJ1-2; a possible D gene is TRBD1 (6 bases). The V and J ends lost 7 bases and 4 bases respectively, with 16 bases between them. There are 14 residues in the CDR3. CDR1 and CDR2 (germline): LGHDT, YNNKEL (reference sequence).

Only a few counts were recorded for this clonotype. The chain couples TRBV27 to TRBJ2-1; tentatively, D is TRBD1 or TRBD2 (6 bases each). V lost 7 bases, J lost 4 bases, and 20 bases lay in between. CDR3 size: 16 residues. Germline V CDR1 and CDR2: MNHEY, SMNVEV (reference sequence). The CDR3: CASTPTWGAWYNEQFF. The CDR3 bases are TGTGCCAGCACCCCAACCTGGGGGGCATGGTACAATGAGCAGTTCTTC.

This clonotype was seen many times. The chain links TRBV7-8 to TRBJ2-5, with D uncertain. Germline lookup yields CDR1 SGHVS and CDR2 FQNEAQ. Trimming left V 5 bases short and J 3 bases short, with 4 bases between. CDR3 length: 11 residues. This CDR3 is CASSIEETQYF. In DNA, the CDR3 is TGTGCCAGCAGCATAGAAGAGACCCAGTACTTC. The full variable domain, completed using reference TRBV7-8 and TRBJ2-5, is GAGVSQSPRYKVAKRGQDVALRCDPISGHVSLFWYQQALGQGPEFLTYFQNEAQLDKSGLPSDRFFAERPEGSVSTLKIQRTQQEDSAVYLCASSIEETQYFGPGTRLLVL.

The chain has TRBV6-1 and TRBJ2-7, with D possibly matching TRBD2 (5 bases). Germline V CDR1 and CDR2: MNHNS, SASEGT. Trimming took 6 bases from V and 0 from J, leaving 15 bases between them. The CDR3 length is 15 residues. The CDR3 reads CASRPKREGSYEQYF. For the CDR3, the DNA is TGTGCCAGCAGGCCCAAGCGTGAGGGCTCCTACGAGCAGTACTTC.

J is TRBJ1-6 and V is TRBV3-1; tentative D call: TRBD1 (5 bases). The CDR3 has 16 residues. V dropped 3 bases and J dropped 5 bases, with 14 bases sitting between them. Germline loops: CDR1 LGHDT, CDR2 YNNKEL (reference sequence). The CDR3 nucleotides read TGTGCCAGCAGCCATACGGGACGGAAAGATAATTCACCCCTCCACTTT. It encodes CASSHTGRKDNSPLHF.

This clonotype was recorded a few times. V usage is TRBV4-3 and J usage is TRBJ2-3; D gene ambiguous. Germline-derived CDR1 and CDR2 are LGHNA and YSLEER. The CDR3 is made up of 14 amino acids. V shed 0 bases and J shed 5 bases, with 9 bases lying between them. The chain's CDR3 is CASSQENGLDTQYF. The DNA of the CDR3 is TGCGCCAGCAGCCAAGAAAATGGCTTAGATACGCAGTATTTT.

This clonotype was seen repeatedly, ten times or more. The chain couples TRBV12-3 or TRBV12-4 to TRBJ2-7; 9 positions agree with TRBD1. The CDR3 is 14 residues long. The ends lost 6 bases at V and 3 bases at J; junction bases unmatched: 6. The CDR3 loop reads CASRRTGALYEQYF. DNA of the CDR3: TGTGCCAGCAGACGGACAGGGGCTCTCTACGAGCAGTACTTC.

The rearrangement links TRBV7-3 to TRBJ1-1; the D is unclear. The V end was cut by 5 bases, the J end by 5 bases, with 12 bases between. Germline V gives CDR1 SGHTA, CDR2 FQGTGA. The CDR3 has 13 residues. In DNA form, the CDR3 reads TGTGCCAGCAGCGCGGACGGCTTAACTGAAGCTTTCTTT. Protein sequence: CASSADGLTEAFF.

This chain connects TRBV7-2 to TRBJ2-3; TRBD2 matches at 9 bases. The germline gives CDR1 SGHTA, CDR2 FQGNSA. The CDR3 has 16 amino acids. The V segment lost 2 bases and the J segment 3 bases; nucleotides outside the gene matches: 6. CDR3 region: CASSLRRGGQTDTQYF. Written as DNA, the CDR3 is TGTGCCAGCAGCTTACGGCGGGGGGGCCAGACAGATACGCAGTATTTT.

The chain links TRBV3-1 to TRBJ2-1; D possibly uses TRBD1 or TRBD2 (5 bases each). The germline V gene encodes CDR1 LGHDT and CDR2 YNNKEL (reference sequence). The CDR3 extends over 13 amino acids. The V and J ends lost 4 bases and 10 bases respectively, with 14 bases between them. The CDR3 DNA reads as TGTGCCAGCAGCCTTCGGGGCTTGGGAGAGCAGTTCTTC. Amino acids: CASSLRGLGEQFF.

The chain links TRBV5-6 to TRBJ2-7; maybe TRBD1 (6 bases). CDR1 and CDR2 (germline): SGHDT, YYEEEE. The CDR3 extends over 15 amino acids. Trimming removed 4 bases from V and 4 bases from J, with 18 bases in between. DNA for the CDR3: TGTGCCAGCAGCCCTAGGGGACACAAGATGTACGAGCAGTACTTC. Amino acid sequence: CASSPRGHKMYEQYF.

The chain employs TRBV6-5 and TRBJ2-3; D not certain. The CDR3 is 16 amino acids. Germline values: CDR1 MNHEY, CDR2 SVGAGI. V was pared by 4 bases and J by 0 bases, with 14 bases between. This chain's CDR3 is CASSFAQRTSTDTQYF. CDR3 sequence (DNA): TGTGCCAGCAGTTTTGCCCAGAGAACTAGCACAGATACGCAGTATTTT.

This clonotype occurred many times. The J gene is TRBJ2-1, the V gene TRBV12-3 or TRBV12-4; 8 bases are shared with TRBD2. The CDR3 consists of 14 residues. After removal of 3 bases from V and 8 bases from J, the junction contained 6 bases not matched to a gene. The CDR3 coding sequence is TGTGCCAGCAGTTTTTACAGCGGGAGCGATGAGCAGTTCTTC. Translation gives CASSFYSGSDEQFF.

This clonotype was counted many times. The V and J genes are TRBV7-2 and TRBJ2-5; 8 bases map to TRBD2. CDR1 is SGHTA, CDR2 FQGNSA, per germline. The CDR3 totals 16 residues. V shed 1 base, J shed 2 bases, and the junction held 6 bases outside the gene matches. The CDR3 loop is CASSLGLSGRQETQYF. In nucleotides, the CDR3 is TGTGCCAGCAGCTTAGGTTTAAGCGGGAGACAAGAGACCCAGTACTTC.

The chain recombines TRBV5-6 with TRBJ2-3; 10 bases line up with TRBD2. Trimming at V came to 2 bases and at J to 3 bases, leaving 6 bases not matched to a gene. CDR1 and CDR2 from the germline V gene are SGHDT and YYEEEE. CDR3 length: 16 residues. In DNA form, the CDR3 reads TGTGCCAGCAGCTTCTACCCTAGCGGGGGAACAGATACGCAGTATTTT. It codes for CASSFYPSGGTDTQYF.

This clonotype was seen only a few times. The chain carries TRBV20-1 and TRBJ2-3, with 13 bases that match TRBD2. CDR3 length: 17 amino acids. Trimming took 3 bases from V and 0 from J; bases not matched to a gene: 6. Per the germline V gene, CDR1 is DFQATT and CDR2 is SNEGSKA (reference sequence). Here the CDR3 DNA reads TGCAGTGCTAGTACACTAGCGGGGGGGTCTAGCACAGATACGCAGTATTTT. The encoded protein is CSASTLAGGSSTDTQYF.

This clonotype was seen a handful of times. This rearrangement joins TRBV5-1 to TRBJ2-3; D may be TRBD1 (6 bases). The germline CDR1 and CDR2 sequences are SGHRS and YFSETQ. V gave up 4 bases and J gave up 5 bases, with 17 bases separating them. The CDR3 spans 15 residues. CDR3 DNA: TGCGCCAGCAGCCTAGGGACAAGCAAGGGAGATACGCAGTATTTT. Translated, it gives CASSLGTSKGDTQYF.